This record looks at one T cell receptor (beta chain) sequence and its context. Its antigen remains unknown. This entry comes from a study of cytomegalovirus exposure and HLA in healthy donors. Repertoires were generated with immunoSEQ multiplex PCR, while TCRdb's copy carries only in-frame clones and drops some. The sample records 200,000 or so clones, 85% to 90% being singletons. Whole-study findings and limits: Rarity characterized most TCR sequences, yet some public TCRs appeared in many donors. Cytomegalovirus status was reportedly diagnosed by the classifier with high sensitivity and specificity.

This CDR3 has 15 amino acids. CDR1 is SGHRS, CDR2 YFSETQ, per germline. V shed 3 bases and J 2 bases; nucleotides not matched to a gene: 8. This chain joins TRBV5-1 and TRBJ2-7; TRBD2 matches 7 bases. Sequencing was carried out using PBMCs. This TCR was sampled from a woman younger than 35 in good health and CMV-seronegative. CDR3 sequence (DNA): TGCGCCAGCAGCTCCACCACTAGCGCGACCTACGAGCAGTACTTC. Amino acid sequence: CASSSTTSATYEQYF. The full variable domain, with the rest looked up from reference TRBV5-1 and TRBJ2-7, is KAGVTQTPRYLIKTRGQQVTLSCSPISGHRSVSWYQQTPGQGLQFLFEYFSETQRNKGNFPGRFSGRQFSNSRSEMNVSTLELGDSALYLCASSSTTSATYEQYFGPGTRLTVT.